This entry describes one T cell receptor (beta chain). Its cognate antigen has yet to be identified. It has no much larger one-base neighbor in the sample; base qualities were not kept. Libraries were prepared through the immunoSEQ multiplex PCR assay. In the source study's methods: A statistical classification framework was built for diagnosing cytomegalovirus status from the catalog of TCR beta chain sequences. The clones in this table, taken by TCRdb from immuneACCESS, are in-frame only. Not every clone is retained; where verified, under half of the shortfall comes from an unresolved V gene, and the cause of the rest is unknown. The DNA gave D and trimming, while V, J and clone size come from that table. The sample data list 100,000 to 150,000 clones, and around 90% of these were observed just once. Approximately 2% of the sample is held by the ten biggest clonotypes. The data derive from a study of cytomegalovirus exposure and HLA in healthy donors (dated by TCRdb to the late 2010s). About the full investigation: The approximately 710 repertoires of the first cohort and the 95 to 150 validation repertoires were produced on the same platform, according to a later analysis. The study aimed to test whether cataloging public T cell receptors could reveal signatures of past pathogen exposure. Along with the roughly 670-subject first cohort, a separate validation cohort of more than 90 different subjects was used. To predict cytomegalovirus infection status, the study combined high-throughput TCR immunosequencing, statistical association of individual TCRs with disease status, and machine learning. What the authors observed across the whole study: Three of the identified cytomegalovirus-associated TCR beta chains were confirmed in vitro to be specific for cytomegalovirus antigens. Most TCR sequences were observed very rarely across donors, whereas some public TCRs were present in many individuals. The validation cohort had no HLA typing available for a later analysis, so co-occurrence within that cohort was assessed over all 120 or so repertoires. The study listed approximately 150 TCR beta chains as associated with cytomegalovirus. In both the original and validation cohorts, the classifier was reported to diagnose cytomegalovirus status with high specificity and sensitivity. Subsequent analysis determined that TCRs grouped into clusters in the first cohort also showed a tendency toward co-occurrence across the 90 to 150 validation repertoires, and 85% to 95% of cluster scores exceeded 0. The authors suggested that the approach could potentially be generalized to other disease states and immunological phenotypes.

Separate from the roughly 630-subject first cohort, the validation cohort of 120 subjects was the group to which the donors belonged. Via the germline V gene (reference sequence), CDR1 is SGHNT and CDR2 YYREEE. Between the V and J ends, shortened by 0 bases and 2 bases respectively, the junction contains 3 bases. The CDR3 runs 12 amino acids, cysteine and phenylalanine included. This entry keeps only the CDR3 DNA: 36 bases, framed from base 1. The sequence links TRBV5-4 to TRBJ2-7; the D gene remains uncertain. Sequences were obtained from PBMCs. The receptor's source is a woman aged 18-29 years in good health and CMV-seronegative. The encoded CDR3 is CASSLGTYEQYF. The nucleotides read TGTGCCAGCAGCTTGGGTACCTACGAGCAGTACTTC.